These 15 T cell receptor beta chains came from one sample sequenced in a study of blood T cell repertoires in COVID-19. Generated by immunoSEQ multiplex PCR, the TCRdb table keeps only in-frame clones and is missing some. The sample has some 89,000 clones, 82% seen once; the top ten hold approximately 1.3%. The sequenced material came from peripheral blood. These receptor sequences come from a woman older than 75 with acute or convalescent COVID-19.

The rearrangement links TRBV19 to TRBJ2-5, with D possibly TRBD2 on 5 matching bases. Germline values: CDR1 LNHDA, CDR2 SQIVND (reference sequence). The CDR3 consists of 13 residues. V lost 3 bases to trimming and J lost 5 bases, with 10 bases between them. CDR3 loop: CASSMRVRETQYF. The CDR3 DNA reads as TGTGCCAGTAGTATGAGGGTAAGGGAGACCCAGTACTTC.

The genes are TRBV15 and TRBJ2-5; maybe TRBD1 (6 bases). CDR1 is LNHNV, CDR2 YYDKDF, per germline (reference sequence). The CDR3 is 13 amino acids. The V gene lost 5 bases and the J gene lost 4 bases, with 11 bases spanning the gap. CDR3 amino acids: CATSWGPRETQYF. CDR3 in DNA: TGTGCCACCAGCTGGGGGCCCAGAGAGACCCAGTACTTC.

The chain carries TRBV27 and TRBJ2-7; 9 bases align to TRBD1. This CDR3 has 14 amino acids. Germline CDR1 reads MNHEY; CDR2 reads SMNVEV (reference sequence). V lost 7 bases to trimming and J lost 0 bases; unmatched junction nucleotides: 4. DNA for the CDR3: TGTGCCAGCAAACGGGACAGGGACTCCTACGAGCAGTACTTC. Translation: CASKRDRDSYEQYF.

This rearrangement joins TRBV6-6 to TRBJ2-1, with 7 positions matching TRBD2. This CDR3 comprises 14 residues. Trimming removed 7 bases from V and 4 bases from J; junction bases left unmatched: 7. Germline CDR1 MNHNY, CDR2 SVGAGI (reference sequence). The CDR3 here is CASTPGGDYNEQFF. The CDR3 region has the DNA TGTGCCAGCACCCCGGGGGGTGATTACAATGAGCAGTTCTTC.

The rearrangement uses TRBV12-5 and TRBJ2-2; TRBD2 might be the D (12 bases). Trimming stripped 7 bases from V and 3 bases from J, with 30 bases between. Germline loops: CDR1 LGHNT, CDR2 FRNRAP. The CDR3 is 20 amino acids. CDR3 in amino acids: CASASGDRGTSGYYTGELFF. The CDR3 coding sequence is TGTGCTAGTGCGAGCGGGGACAGGGGGACTAGCGGGTATTACACCGGGGAGCTGTTTTTT.

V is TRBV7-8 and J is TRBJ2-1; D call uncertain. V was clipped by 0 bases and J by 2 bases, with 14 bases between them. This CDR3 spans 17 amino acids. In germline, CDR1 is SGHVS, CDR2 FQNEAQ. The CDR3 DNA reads TGTGCCAGCAGCTTAGCACAAGATGGCCAAACCTACAATGAGCAGTTCTTC. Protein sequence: CASSLAQDGQTYNEQFF. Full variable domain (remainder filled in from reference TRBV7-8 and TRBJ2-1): GAGVSQSPRYKVAKRGQDVALRCDPISGHVSLFWYQQALGQGPEFLTYFQNEAQLDKSGLPSDRFFAERPEGSVSTLKIQRTQQEDSAVYLCASSLAQDGQTYNEQFFGPGTRLTVL.

CDR3 bases: TGTGCCATCAGGGGGACAAAGAACACCGGGGAGCTGTTTTTT. This gives the protein CAIRGTKNTGELFF. V gene TRBV10-3 combines with J gene TRBJ2-2; tentatively, D is TRBD1 (6 bases). Trimming left V 6 bases short and J 1 base short, with 9 bases between. The CDR3 extends over 14 amino acids. The germline CDR1 and CDR2 sequences are ENHRY and SYGVKD.

The CDR3 bases are TGTGCCAGCAGGAGGGGACAGTTCACAGATACGCAGTATTTT. This encodes CASRRGQFTDTQYF. V usage is TRBV6-5 and J usage is TRBJ2-3, with TRBD1 identical over 7 bases. The CDR3 contains 14 residues. V dropped 6 bases and J dropped 2; count of bases not matched to a gene: 5. CDR1 is MNHEY, CDR2 SVGAGI, per germline.

The CDR3 region is CASSRAGETQYF. The DNA for the CDR3 is TGTGCCAGCTCACGTGCCGGAGAGACCCAGTACTTC. This chain connects TRBV18 to TRBJ2-5; no firm D call. This CDR3 region has 12 residues. From germline, CDR1 is KGHSH and CDR2 LQKENI. Between the trimmed V and J ends, which lost 4 bases and 4 bases, there was a span of 7 bases.

CDR3 in amino acids: CASSEPGQLTEAFF. In DNA form, the CDR3 reads TGTGCCAGCAGTGAACCGGGACAGTTAACTGAAGCTTTCTTT. This chain joins TRBV6-1 and TRBJ1-1, with 7 nucleotides matching TRBD1. J lost 5 bases, V lost 2 bases, and 5 bases had no gene match. This CDR3 spans 14 amino acids. Per the germline V gene, CDR1 is MNHNS and CDR2 is SASEGT.

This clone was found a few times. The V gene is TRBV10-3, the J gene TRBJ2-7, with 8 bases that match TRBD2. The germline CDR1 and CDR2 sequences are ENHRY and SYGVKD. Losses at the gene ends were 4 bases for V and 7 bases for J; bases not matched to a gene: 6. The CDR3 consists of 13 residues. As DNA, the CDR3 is TGTGCCATCAGTGCAGCGGGAGTGAGAGAGCAGTACTTC. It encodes CAISAAGVREQYF.

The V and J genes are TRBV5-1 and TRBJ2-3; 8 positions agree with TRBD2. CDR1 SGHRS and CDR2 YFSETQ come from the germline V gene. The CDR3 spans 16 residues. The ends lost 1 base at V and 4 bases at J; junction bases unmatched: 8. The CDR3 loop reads CASSLRSGLVADTQYF. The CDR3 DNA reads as TGCGCCAGCAGCTTGAGGTCGGGACTAGTCGCAGATACGCAGTATTTT.

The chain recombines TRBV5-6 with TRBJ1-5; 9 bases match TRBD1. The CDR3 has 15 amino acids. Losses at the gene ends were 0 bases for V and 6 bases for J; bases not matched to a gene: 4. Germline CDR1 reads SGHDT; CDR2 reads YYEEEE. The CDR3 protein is CASSLGQGVTQPQHF. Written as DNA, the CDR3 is TGTGCCAGCAGCTTGGGACAGGGGGTCACTCAGCCCCAGCATTTT.

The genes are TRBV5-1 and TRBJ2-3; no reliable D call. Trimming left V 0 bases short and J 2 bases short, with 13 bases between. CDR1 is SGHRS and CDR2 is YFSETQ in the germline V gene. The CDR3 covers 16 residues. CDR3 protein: CASSLDLYSPTDTQYF. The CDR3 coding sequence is TGCGCCAGCAGCTTGGATCTCTATTCTCCCACAGATACGCAGTATTTT. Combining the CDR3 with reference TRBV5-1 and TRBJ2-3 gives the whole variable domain KAGVTQTPRYLIKTRGQQVTLSCSPISGHRSVSWYQQTPGQGLQFLFEYFSETQRNKGNFPGRFSGRQFSNSRSEMNVSTLELGDSALYLCASSLDLYSPTDTQYFGPGTRLTVL.

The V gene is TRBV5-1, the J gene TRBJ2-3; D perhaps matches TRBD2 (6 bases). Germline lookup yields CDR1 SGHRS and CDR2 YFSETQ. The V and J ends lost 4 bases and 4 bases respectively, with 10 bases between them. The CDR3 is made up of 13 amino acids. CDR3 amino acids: CASSRGGADTQYF. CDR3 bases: TGCGCCAGCAGCAGGGGCGGGGCAGATACGCAGTATTTT.